This paragraph reports one TCR beta chain. Its antigen is unknown. Libraries were prepared by immunoSEQ multiplex PCR; TCRdb keeps only in-frame clonotypes and omits some of them. The sample contains approximately 90,000 clones, approximately 78% of which appear only once. The junction had 6 bases not matched to a gene; V was cut back by 4 bases and J by 10 bases. The germline CDR1 and CDR2 sequences are SNHLY and FYNNEI. This CDR3 has 15 residues. The data originate from a study of graft-versus-host responses after intestinal transplantation. Study-level background: Grafts that recipients had were multivisceral, liver-intestinal, or isolated intestinal transplants. All recipients got anti-thymocyte globulin induction, then tacrolimus and steroids for 3 to 4 years. General observations from the study: Recipient marrow held GvH clones, some first seen in ileum or blood. Allografts of one patient group, those with graft-donor T cell macrochimerism, had high graft-versus-host to host-versus-graft clonal ratios.

The V gene is TRBV2, the J gene TRBJ2-1; 14 nucleotides line up with TRBD2. The specimen comprised unstimulated CD4+ T cells sorted from spleen or lymph node cells, sampled before intestinal transplant. This sequence originates from a human donor who received an intestinal transplant. The CDR3 DNA is TGTGCCAGCAGTGTGACTAGCGGGGGGGTGGGGGAGCAGTTCTTC. Translating gives CASSVTSGGVGEQFF.